This is a list of T cell receptor beta chains from one sample in a study of cytomegalovirus exposure and HLA in healthy donors. The data were produced by immunoSEQ multiplex PCR, yet TCRdb's version contains in-frame clones alone and is incomplete. Of roughly 120,000 clones detected, more than 60% appear once; the ten largest clones hold over 2%. The sequenced sample consisted of PBMCs. These receptors were obtained from a woman between 40 and 55 years old in good health and CMV-seropositive. CDR3s include the opening cysteine and the closing phenylalanine or tryptophan. Each record gives: CDR3 DNA, CDR3 protein, V gene, clone size, J gene, D gene. A D gene is named only where the DNA matches it firmly. Clone sizes are given selectively: once, few, many, or a class where the clone is expanded.

cdr3_nt: TGTGCCAGTTCCAGACCCGAGGGACAGGGGGTGTATGGCTACACCTTC; cdr3_aa: CASSRPEGQGVYGYTF; v_call: TRBV19; clone_size: .; j_call: TRBJ1-2; d_call: TRBD1
cdr3_nt: TGTGCCAGCAGCTTGGTGGCAGACGAGCAGTACTTC; cdr3_aa: CASSLVADEQYF; v_call: TRBV5-6; clone_size: many; j_call: TRBJ2-7; d_call: .
cdr3_nt: TGTGCCAGCAGCTTAGCGGTTAGCTCCTACAATGAGCAGTTCTTC; cdr3_aa: CASSLAVSSYNEQFF; v_call: TRBV7-6; clone_size: .; j_call: TRBJ2-1; d_call: .
cdr3_nt: TGTGCCATCAGTGCCGTAATGGGCAGCTCCTACGAGCAGTACTTC; cdr3_aa: CAISAVMGSSYEQYF; v_call: TRBV10-3; clone_size: .; j_call: TRBJ2-7; d_call: .
cdr3_nt: TGTGCCAGCAGCTTAGTCAGCGGGGGGGTCGCTGAAGCTTTCTTT; cdr3_aa: CASSLVSGGVAEAFF; v_call: TRBV5-5; clone_size: few; j_call: TRBJ1-1; d_call: .
cdr3_nt: TGCAGCGTTGAGACGACAGGGGTCACTGAAGCTTTCTTT; cdr3_aa: CSVETTGVTEAFF; v_call: TRBV29-1; clone_size: few; j_call: TRBJ1-1; d_call: TRBD1
cdr3_nt: TGTGCCTGGAGTTCCGGTCAGACTCAAGAGACCCAGTACTTC; cdr3_aa: CAWSSGQTQETQYF; v_call: TRBV30; clone_size: .; j_call: TRBJ2-5; d_call: .
cdr3_nt: TGTGCCAGCAGTTTATCGAGCGGGGGGTTCCTCGGGGATACGCAGTATTTT; cdr3_aa: CASSLSSGGFLGDTQYF; v_call: TRBV28; clone_size: .; j_call: TRBJ2-3; d_call: TRBD2
cdr3_nt: TGCGCCAGCAGCTGGGATGGAGGCAGCTGGGGGGACAGAATTTACTATGGCTACACCTTC; cdr3_aa: CASSWDGGSWGDRIYYGYTF; v_call: TRBV5-1; clone_size: .; j_call: TRBJ1-2; d_call: TRBD1
cdr3_nt: TGCAGCGTTGAAGGCGTTGTGGGGCAGGGGGTGATCCCTAACTATGGCTACACCTTC; cdr3_aa: CSVEGVVGQGVIPNYGYTF; v_call: TRBV29-1; clone_size: .; j_call: TRBJ1-2; d_call: TRBD1
cdr3_nt: TGTGCCAGCAGCCAGGCAGAGGTTCGGACTAGCGGGGGCGCCGAGCAGTACTTC; cdr3_aa: CASSQAEVRTSGGAEQYF; v_call: TRBV13; clone_size: once; j_call: TRBJ2-7; d_call: TRBD2
cdr3_nt: TGTGCCAGTTCCAGGTACAATGAGCAGTTCTTC; cdr3_aa: CASSRYNEQFF; v_call: TRBV7-9; clone_size: .; j_call: TRBJ2-1; d_call: .
cdr3_nt: TGTGCCAGTAGTATAAGCGGGGGGGCCGCTGAGCAGTTCTTC; cdr3_aa: CASSISGGAAEQFF; v_call: TRBV19; clone_size: .; j_call: TRBJ2-1; d_call: TRBD2
cdr3_nt: TGTGCCAGCAGTTACTCGGCAGGATCCGAGACCCAGTACTTC; cdr3_aa: CASSYSAGSETQYF; v_call: TRBV6-5; clone_size: .; j_call: TRBJ2-5; d_call: .
cdr3_nt: TGCGCCAGCAGCCAGCCAGGGGGCCAGCAATTCTTC; cdr3_aa: CASSQPGGQQFF; v_call: TRBV5-1; clone_size: .; j_call: TRBJ2-1; d_call: TRBD1
cdr3_nt: TGTGCCAGCAGCCCCGAGACAGTCTACAATGAGCAGTTCTTC; cdr3_aa: CASSPETVYNEQFF; v_call: TRBV7-2; clone_size: .; j_call: TRBJ2-1; d_call: .
cdr3_nt: TGTGCCAGCATGGCATCCATGAACACTGAAGCTTTCTTT; cdr3_aa: CASMASMNTEAFF; v_call: TRBV2; clone_size: few; j_call: TRBJ1-1; d_call: .
cdr3_nt: TGCGCCAGCAGCTTGGGGCAGATCTATGGCTACACCTTC; cdr3_aa: CASSLGQIYGYTF; v_call: TRBV5-1; clone_size: .; j_call: TRBJ1-2; d_call: .